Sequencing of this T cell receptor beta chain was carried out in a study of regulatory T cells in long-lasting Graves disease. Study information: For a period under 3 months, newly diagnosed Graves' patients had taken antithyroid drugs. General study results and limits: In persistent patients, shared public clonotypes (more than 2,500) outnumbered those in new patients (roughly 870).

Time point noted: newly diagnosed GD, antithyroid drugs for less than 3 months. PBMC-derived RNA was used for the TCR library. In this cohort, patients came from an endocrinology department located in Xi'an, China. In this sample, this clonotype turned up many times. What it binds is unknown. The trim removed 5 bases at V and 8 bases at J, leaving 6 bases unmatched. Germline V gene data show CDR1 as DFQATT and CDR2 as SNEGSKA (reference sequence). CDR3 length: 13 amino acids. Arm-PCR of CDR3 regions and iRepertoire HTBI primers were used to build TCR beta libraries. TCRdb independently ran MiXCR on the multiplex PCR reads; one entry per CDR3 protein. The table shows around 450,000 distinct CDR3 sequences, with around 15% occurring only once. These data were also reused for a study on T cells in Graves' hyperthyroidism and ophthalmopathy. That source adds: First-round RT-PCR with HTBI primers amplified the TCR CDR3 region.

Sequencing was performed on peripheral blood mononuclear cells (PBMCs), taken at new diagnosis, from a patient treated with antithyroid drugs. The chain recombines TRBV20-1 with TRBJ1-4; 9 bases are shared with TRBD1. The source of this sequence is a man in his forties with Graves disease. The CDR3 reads CSAQGQGREKLFF. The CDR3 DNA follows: TGCAGTGCTCAGGGACAGGGACGGGAAAAACTGTTTTTT.